This TCR beta chain was retrieved from a study of post-analysis software for immune sequencing data. Study-wide background: Several disease courses (relapsing-remitting, secondary progressive and progressive-relapsing) of multiple sclerosis were included. Findings and limits, study-wide: With F measure, samples from one preparation batch clustered together strongly. Significantly lower normalized Chao1 diversity was seen in multiple sclerosis patients than in controls.

A note on this clonotype: Its antigen is still unknown.

Presence of unique molecular identifiers characterized the TCR beta cDNA libraries. A population of 1 to 10 million T cells gave rise to roughly 500,000 cDNA molecules. TCRdb independently ran MiXCR on the PCR reads; one entry per CDR3 protein. The sample records around 710,000 distinct CDR3 sequences, around 45% being singletons. This TCR was recovered from a girl aged 5 to 17 with multiple sclerosis. The sample comprised blood.

The CDR3 sequence: CASSIAGGVYNEQFF. The CDR3 nucleotides read TGTGCCAGCAGCATAGCGGGAGGGGTCTACAATGAGCAGTTCTTC. The rearrangement joins TRBV12-3 or TRBV12-4 to TRBJ2-1; the match to TRBD2 covers 11 bases. Trimming cost V 6 bases and J 3 bases; bases outside gene matches: 4. CDR3 length: 15 amino acids.